The 15 T cell receptor beta chains listed next were all sequenced from one sample in a study of cytomegalovirus exposure and HLA in healthy donors. The PCR used 60 Vbeta and 13 Jbeta primers. Using immunoSEQ multiplex PCR, the repertoire was profiled, and TCRdb retains in-frame clones only, with some absent. This repertoire shows fewer than 150,000 clones, 15% found once; its top ten account for about 1.9%. The sample was PBMCs. All receptors come from a woman aged 18-35 years in good health and CMV-seronegative.

The chain employs TRBV27 and TRBJ1-2; D is unclear. The CDR3 has 16 amino acids. V lost 3 bases to trimming and J lost 8 bases, with 22 bases between them. Germline-derived CDR1 and CDR2 are MNHEY and SMNVEV (reference sequence). CDR3 residues: CASSFARGRVSGGYTF. The CDR3 coding sequence is TGTGCCAGCAGTTTCGCCCGAGGGAGGGTGTCAGGAGGCTACACCTTC.

The CDR3 sequence: CASSLAQDSSYEQYF. The CDR3 nucleotides are TGTGCCAGCAGCTTAGCTCAGGACAGCTCCTACGAGCAGTACTTC. V usage is TRBV7-7 and J usage is TRBJ2-7; a possible D gene is TRBD1 (6 bases). Looked up from germline, CDR1 is SSHAT and CDR2 is FNYEAQ (reference sequence). There are 15 residues in the CDR3. Trimming pared 0 bases from V and 0 bases from J, leaving 9 bases between.

The rearrangement joins TRBV29-1 to TRBJ2-7; a possible D gene is TRBD1 (6 bases). The CDR3 has 15 amino acids. V lost 7 bases to trimming and J lost 1 base, with 20 bases between them. Germline CDR1 and CDR2: SQVTM and ANQGSEA. As DNA, the CDR3 is TGCAGCGCTATATCGACAGGTGCCCGATCCTACGAGCAGTACTTC. It codes for CSAISTGARSYEQYF.

This chain connects TRBV6-6 to TRBJ2-2; possibly TRBD2 for D (5 bases). The germline gives CDR1 MNHNY, CDR2 SVGAGI (reference sequence). V dropped 2 bases and J dropped 4 bases, with 8 bases sitting between them. The CDR3 has 14 amino acids. The CDR3 loop reads CASSYLRGTGELFF. DNA for the CDR3: TGTGCCAGCAGTTACCTACGGGGCACCGGGGAGCTGTTTTTT.

This clone was picked up a small number of times. The gene calls are TRBV6-5 and TRBJ2-3; D unresolved. The CDR3 covers 14 residues. Germline values: CDR1 MNHEY, CDR2 SVGAGI. Trimming took 5 bases from V and 0 from J, leaving 9 bases between them. This chain's CDR3 is CASSTTASTDTQYF. The CDR3 region has the DNA TGTGCCAGCAGTACCACAGCTAGCACAGATACGCAGTATTTT.

In the case of this clone: One end of the junction fails to match germline, which may point to a read error. The sample contains more than one DNA sequence encoding this CDR3. V gene TRBV6-5 combines with J gene TRBJ2-3; weak D call: TRBD1 (5 bases). The CDR3 has 15 residues. The V gene's germline CDR1 is MNHEY and CDR2 SVGAGI. The CDR3: CASSYMDMGTDTKYF. The CDR3 DNA reads TGTGCCAGCAGTTACATGGACATGGGCACCGATACGAAGTATTTC.

This clone was seen more than once but under ten times. The CDR3 DNA sequence: TGTGCCAGCAGATTCACAGGGCTAGAGACCCAGTACTTC. Its protein is CASRFTGLETQYF. This chain links TRBV6-5 with TRBJ2-5; D is perhaps TRBD1 (6 bases). The length of the CDR3 is 13 residues. Per germline, CDR1 MNHEY and CDR2 SVGAGI. V was clipped by 6 bases and J by 4 bases, with 12 bases between them.

The chain has TRBV9 and TRBJ1-1, with D perhaps matching TRBD1 (5 bases). V dropped 3 bases and J dropped 3 bases, with 12 bases sitting between them. The CDR3 is made up of 14 amino acids. Per the germline V gene, CDR1 is SGDLS and CDR2 is YYNGEE. CDR3 nucleotides: TGTGCCAGCAGCGCAGGGTTCGGAGACACTGAAGCTTTCTTT. This sequence encodes CASSAGFGDTEAFF.

CDR3 residues: CASSFRGGAQYF. DNA for the CDR3: TGTGCCAGCAGCTTTAGGGGAGGGGCCCAGTACTTC. The V gene is TRBV13, the J gene TRBJ2-5; 7 bases are a match to TRBD2. CDR1 and CDR2 (germline): PRHDT, FYEKMQ (reference sequence). The V gene end was trimmed by 3 bases and the J gene end by 9 bases; junction bases not matched to a gene: 4. CDR3 length: 12 amino acids.

This clone came up a few times. The chain recombines TRBV29-1 with TRBJ1-2; 11 bases match TRBD1. CDR3 length equals 12 residues. The germline CDR1 and CDR2 sequences are SQVTM and ANQGSEA. V shed 7 bases, J shed 7 bases, and the junction held 5 bases outside the gene matches. The CDR3 protein is CSAWTGGSGYTF. DNA of the CDR3: TGCAGCGCATGGACAGGGGGCTCTGGCTACACCTTC.

The genes are TRBV27 and TRBJ2-7; D is possibly TRBD1 (6 bases). V was pared by 6 bases and J by 2 bases, with 14 bases between. The CDR3 sequence is 14 residues long. From germline, CDR1 is MNHEY and CDR2 SMNVEV (reference sequence). The CDR3 sequence: CASSSLDRTYEQYF. In DNA form, the CDR3 reads TGTGCCAGCAGCTCCCTGGACAGAACCTACGAGCAGTACTTC.

The chain uses TRBV18 and TRBJ1-5, with TRBD1 as a possible D gene (5 bases). This CDR3 is 17 amino acids long. Germline CDR1 is KGHSH and CDR2 is LQKENI. The V and J ends lost 4 bases and 2 bases respectively, with 18 bases between them. CDR3 region: CASSQDITGGRNQPQHF. CDR3 nucleotide sequence: TGTGCCAGCTCACAGGACATCACCGGCGGACGCAATCAGCCCCAGCATTTT. Based on the CDR3 plus reference TRBV18 and TRBJ1-5, the full variable domain is NAGVMQNPRHLVRRRGQEARLRCSPMKGHSHVYWYRQLPEEGLKFMVYLQKENIIDESGMPKERFSAEFPKEGPSILRIQQVVRGDSAAYFCASSQDITGGRNQPQHFGDGTRLSIL.

The chain employs TRBV2 and TRBJ2-3, with a weak D call TRBD2 (6 bases). Germline-derived CDR1 and CDR2 are SNHLY and FYNNEI. V was shortened by 6 bases and J by 6 bases, with 16 bases between the two germline ends. The CDR3 contains 14 residues. The CDR3 region has the DNA TGTGCCAGCAGAGCTAGAGGGAGGATTGATACGCAGTATTTT. The encoded protein is CASRARGRIDTQYF.

The chain combines TRBV2 with TRBJ2-5; TRBD1 aligns across 8 bases. The CDR3 extends over 12 amino acids. V lost 7 bases and J lost 5; bases outside the gene matches: 3. The V gene's germline CDR1 is SNHLY and CDR2 FYNNEI. CDR3 sequence: CASNRGIETQYF. Written as DNA, the CDR3 is TGTGCCAGCAACAGGGGGATCGAGACCCAGTACTTC. Full variable domain (rest looked up from reference TRBV2 and TRBJ2-5): EPEVTQTPSHQVTQMGQEVILRCVPISNHLYFYWYRQILGQKVEFLVSFYNNEISEKSEIFDDQFSVERPDGSNFTLKIRSTKLEDSAMYFCASNRGIETQYFGPGTRLLVL.

This clone was seen a handful of times. The sample carries other DNA sequences with the same CDR3. The CDR3 is CASSLVRGEQYF. The CDR3 coding sequence is TGTGCCAGCAGCTTAGTACGGGGGGAGCAGTACTTC. The chain uses TRBV7-9 and TRBJ2-7, with a weak D call TRBD2 (6 bases). The germline V gene has CDR1 SEHNR and CDR2 FQNEAQ (reference sequence). V was pared by 1 base and J by 7 bases, with 8 bases between. This CDR3 is built from 12 residues. Looking up the rest from reference TRBV7-9 and TRBJ2-7 gives the full variable domain: DTGVSQNPRHKITKRGQNVTFRCDPISEHNRLYWYRQTLGQGPEFLTYFQNEAQLEKSRLLSDRFSAERPKGSFSTLEIQRTEQGDSAMYLCASSLVRGEQYFGPGTRLTVT.